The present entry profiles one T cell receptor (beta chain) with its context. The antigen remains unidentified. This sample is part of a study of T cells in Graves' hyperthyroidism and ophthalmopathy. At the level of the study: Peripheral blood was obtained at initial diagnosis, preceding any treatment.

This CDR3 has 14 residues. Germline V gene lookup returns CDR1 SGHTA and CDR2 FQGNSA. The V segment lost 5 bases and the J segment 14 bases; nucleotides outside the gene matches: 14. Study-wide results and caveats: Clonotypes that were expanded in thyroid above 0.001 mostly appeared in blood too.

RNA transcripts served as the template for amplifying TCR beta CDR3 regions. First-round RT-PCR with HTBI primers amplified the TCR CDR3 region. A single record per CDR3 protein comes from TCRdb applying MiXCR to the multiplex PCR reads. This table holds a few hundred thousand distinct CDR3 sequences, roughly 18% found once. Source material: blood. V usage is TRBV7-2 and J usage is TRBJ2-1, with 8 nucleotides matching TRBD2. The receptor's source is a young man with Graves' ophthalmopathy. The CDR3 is CASSRGASGSSEFF. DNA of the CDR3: TGTGCCAGCAGCAGGGGGGCTAGCGGGTCCTCCGAGTTCTTC.